The next 14 T cell receptor beta chains were all read from a single sample in a study of PD-1 blockade in classical Hodgkin lymphoma. TCRdb's table, derived via immunoSEQ multiplex PCR, lists solely in-frame clones and lacks some. The table records some 64,000 clones, about 91% of them present only once. All the patients suffered relapse after autologous stem cell transplantation, and brentuximab vedotin exposure differed. Sequenced here: peripheral blood mononuclear cells (PBMCs), sampled at baseline. Receptors originate from a human donor with classical Hodgkin lymphoma.

This clone showed up just once. The rearrangement joins TRBV5-6 to TRBJ2-7; tentatively, D is TRBD1 (7 bases). CDR1 is SGHDT and CDR2 is YYEEEE in the germline V gene. This CDR3 contains 15 residues. The V end was cut by 4 bases, the J end by 0 bases, with 14 bases between. CDR3 protein: CASSRGQGGSYEQYF. The CDR3 coding sequence is TGTGCCAGCAGCCGGGGGCAGGGGGGCTCCTACGAGCAGTACTTC.

This chain joins TRBV4-1 and TRBJ2-7; 8 bases are shared with TRBD2. Trimming cost V 0 bases and J 3 bases; bases outside gene matches: 13. The CDR3 spans 18 residues. The germline CDR1 and CDR2 sequences are MGHRA and YSYEKL. CDR3 protein: CASSQDNDPGTSGYEQYF. The CDR3 bases are TGCGCCAGCAGCCAAGATAATGACCCCGGGACTAGTGGCTACGAGCAGTACTTC.

The chain carries TRBV7-6 and TRBJ2-7; D may correspond to TRBD1 or TRBD2 (5 bases each). V shed 5 bases and J shed 3 bases, with 11 bases lying between them. CDR3 length: 13 residues. In germline, CDR1 is SGHVS, CDR2 FNYEAQ. The DNA for the CDR3 is TGTGCCAGCAGCCCGGGACCCAGCTACGAGCAGTACTTC. It specifies CASSPGPSYEQYF.

V and J are TRBV6-5 and TRBJ2-3; D may be TRBD1 (5 bases). The CDR3 is 14 amino acids. The ends were cut back, 7 bases at V and 2 bases at J, with 13 bases in the middle. Germline CDR1 is MNHEY and CDR2 is SVGAGI. CDR3 in amino acids: CASKQDHPTDTQYF. The DNA of the CDR3 is TGTGCCAGCAAACAGGACCACCCCACAGATACGCAGTATTTT.

The rearrangement joins TRBV4-3 to TRBJ2-2, with TRBD1 as a possible D gene (5 bases). Germline CDR1 is LGHNA and CDR2 is YSLEER. The CDR3 loop spans 16 amino acids. V lost 1 base and J lost 0, with 9 bases in between. CDR3 residues: CASSQAIGANTGELFF. In DNA, the CDR3 is TGCGCCAGCAGCCAAGCGATAGGGGCGAACACCGGGGAGCTGTTTTTT.

This clone was seen a single time. The chain couples TRBV29-1 to TRBJ2-1, with D possibly matching TRBD1 (5 bases). Trimming took off 6 bases at V and 6 bases at J, with 15 bases between the two ends. This CDR3 is 13 amino acids long. Germline V gives CDR1 SQVTM, CDR2 ANQGSEA. The CDR3: CSVTWRQGNEQFF. The CDR3 DNA reads TGCAGCGTGACTTGGCGCCAGGGCAATGAGCAGTTCTTC.

This chain links TRBV5-1 with TRBJ2-5; maybe TRBD1 (6 bases). The CDR3 runs 20 residues. Per germline, CDR1 SGHRS and CDR2 YFSETQ. V shed 0 bases and J shed 5 bases, with 29 bases lying between them. CDR3 bases: TGCGCCAGCAGCTTGGGGGGCCTTCGGGGCAGGGGCCCCACGGGGGAGACCCAGTACTTC. Amino acid sequence: CASSLGGLRGRGPTGETQYF.

The chain is built from TRBV30 and TRBJ2-1, with a weak D call TRBD2 (7 bases). The V end lost 3 bases, the J end lost 6 bases, and 18 bases lay between the germline ends. In germline, CDR1 is GTSNPN, CDR2 SVGIG (reference sequence). CDR3 length: 15 amino acids. The CDR3 loop reads CAWSPPGGGGNEQFF. CDR3 DNA sequence: TGTGCCTGGAGCCCCCCTGGGGGGGGCGGCAATGAGCAGTTCTTC.

This clone showed up just once. This chain links TRBV7-2 with TRBJ1-6; TRBD1 might be the D (6 bases). The V and J ends lost 2 bases and 6 bases respectively, with 8 bases between them. This CDR3 region has 14 residues. Germline loops: CDR1 SGHTA, CDR2 FQGNSA. The CDR3: CASSLQGFNSPLHF. CDR3 sequence (DNA): TGTGCCAGCAGCTTACAGGGGTTTAATTCACCCCTCCACTTT.

CDR3 bases: TGCGCCAGCAGCCGAGGGGACAGTCAAACCTACGAGCAGTACTTC. Translating gives CASSRGDSQTYEQYF. The rearrangement joins TRBV4-3 to TRBJ2-7, with 7 nucleotides matching TRBD1. This CDR3 comprises 15 residues. Germline-derived CDR1 and CDR2 are LGHNA and YSLEER. V dropped 4 bases and J dropped 2; count of bases not matched to a gene: 8.

This clone showed up just a few times. The V gene is TRBV30, the J gene TRBJ1-2; D possibly corresponds to TRBD1 (5 bases). The CDR3 length is 15 residues. The germline V and J ends were trimmed by 4 bases and 2 bases, with 17 bases remaining between them. Germline V gives CDR1 GTSNPN, CDR2 SVGIG (reference sequence). CDR3 sequence reads: CAWTSWDEENYGYTF. CDR3 nucleotides: TGTGCCTGGACATCCTGGGACGAAGAGAACTATGGCTACACCTTC.

This chain joins TRBV6-5 and TRBJ2-3, with D maybe TRBD2 (5 bases). The ends were cut back, 0 bases at V and 3 bases at J, with 10 bases in the middle. CDR3 length: 15 amino acids. The germline V gene has CDR1 MNHEY and CDR2 SVGAGI. CDR3 amino acids: CASSYSVEVTDTQYF. The CDR3 nucleotides read TGTGCCAGCAGTTACTCTGTGGAGGTGACAGATACGCAGTATTTT.

This chain links TRBV28 with TRBJ2-7; tentative D call: TRBD2 (6 bases). The CDR3 is 18 amino acids. Germline CDR1 reads MDHEN; CDR2 reads SYDVKM. The ends were cut back, 2 bases at V and 2 bases at J, with 22 bases in the middle. CDR3 in DNA: TGTGCCAGCAGTTTAAAGATTTTGGCTAGCGTGAAAACCTACGAGCAGTACTTC. Translating it yields CASSLKILASVKTYEQYF.

The chain couples TRBV2 to TRBJ2-1; D assignment may be TRBD1 or TRBD2 (5 bases each). This CDR3 comprises 14 residues. Per the germline V gene, CDR1 is SNHLY and CDR2 is FYNNEI. The V end lost 4 bases, the J end lost 2 bases, and 9 bases lay between the germline ends. CDR3 nucleotide sequence: TGTGCCAGCAGTGGAGAGGGGACCTACAATGAGCAGTTCTTC. Residues: CASSGEGTYNEQFF.